This TCR beta chain was recorded in a study of cytomegalovirus exposure and HLA in healthy donors. The PCR ran on 60 Vbeta and 13 Jbeta primers. Sequencing was performed with immunoSEQ multiplex PCR; in TCRdb, only in-frame clones are kept and a portion is missing. The table lists around 180,000 clones, 60% to 80% of them singletons. Germline V gene lookup returns CDR1 SGHRS and CDR2 YFSETQ. J gave up 1 base and V 2 bases, and 5 bases lay outside the gene matches. This CDR3 is built from 16 residues. Sequenced sample: PBMCs. The TCR comes from a woman between 45 and 60 years old in good health and CMV-seropositive. The gene calls are TRBV5-1 and TRBJ2-2; 7 bases are shared with TRBD1. CDR3 in DNA: TGCGCCAGCAGCTTCGGACAGGCCGTGAACACCGGGGAGCTGTTTTTT. This sequence encodes CASSFGQAVNTGELFF.